Detailed here is one T cell receptor beta chain. Trimming cost V 4 bases and J 2 bases, with 5 bases left between them. Germline V gives CDR1 LGHNT, CDR2 FRNRAP. CDR3 length: 12 amino acids. TCRdb keeps only in-frame clones here, not all; method: immunoSEQ multiplex PCR. The table records under 55,000 clones, around 94% of them present only once. These data originate in a study of T cell changes during pregnancy in multiple sclerosis. The TCR was taken from a female donor with multiple sclerosis, enrolled in a pregnancy study. Sequencing was performed on CD4+ T cells from peripheral blood mononuclear cells, taken in the third trimester of pregnancy. The chain employs TRBV12-5 and TRBJ2-5; D unresolved. CDR3 DNA sequence: TGTGCTAGTGGTTACAATCAAGAGACCCAGTACTTC. This sequence encodes CASGYNQETQYF.